Listed here are 23 T cell receptor beta chains from one sample, sequenced in a study of regulatory T cells in long-lasting Graves disease. Building of the TCR beta libraries involved iRepertoire HTBI primers and Arm-PCR of CDR3 regions. TCRdb processed the multiplex PCR reads anew with MiXCR; each CDR3 protein has one entry. The sample holds more than 450,000 distinct CDR3 sequences, around 15% seen once. The time point denotes: newly diagnosed GD, antithyroid drugs for less than 3 months. PBMC RNA was the source of the TCR library. This same sample was also taken into another study, of T cells in Graves' hyperthyroidism and ophthalmopathy.

This specimen consisted of peripheral blood mononuclear cells (PBMCs), obtained at new diagnosis, from a patient treated with antithyroid drugs. The origin of the receptors is a man in his forties with Graves disease.

This clonotype was counted ten times or more. The rearrangement links TRBV28 to TRBJ2-1; D is perhaps TRBD1 or TRBD2 (5 bases each). This CDR3 has 12 amino acids. Germline CDR1 reads MDHEN; CDR2 reads SYDVKM. Trimming cost V 5 bases and J 13 bases, with 15 bases left between them. The CDR3 loop is CASSDSRGDQFF. The CDR3 nucleotides read TGTGCCAGCAGTGATTCCAGAGGGGATCAGTTCTTC.

This clonotype occurred many times. The chain recombines TRBV7-6 with TRBJ2-7, with 9 bases fitting TRBD2. The CDR3 is 16 residues long. From germline, CDR1 is SGHVS and CDR2 FNYEAQ. V dropped 0 bases and J dropped 4; count of bases not matched to a gene: 7. The CDR3 DNA is TGTGCCAGCAGCTTAGCGGGCGGGAGGGCCGGGTACGAGCAGTACTTC. Translating gives CASSLAGGRAGYEQYF.

Many counts were recorded for this clonotype. V is TRBV11-1 and J is TRBJ2-1; D call uncertain. In germline, CDR1 is SGHAT, CDR2 FQDESV (reference sequence). This CDR3 comprises 13 residues. Trimming cost V 5 bases and J 4 bases, with 9 bases left between them. Here the CDR3 reads CASSPNGYNEQFF. Here the CDR3 DNA reads TGTGCCAGCAGCCCCAATGGGTACAATGAGCAGTTCTTC.

This clonotype was seen at least ten times. V is TRBV11-2 and J is TRBJ2-1, with TRBD2 matching 12 bases. CDR1 is SGHAT and CDR2 is FQNNGV in the germline V gene. This CDR3 spans 15 amino acids. The junction had 7 bases not matched to a gene; V was cut back by 5 bases and J by 8 bases. The CDR3 DNA reads as TGTGCCAGCAGCCGAACTAGCGGGAGGCGGGATGAGCAGTTCTTC. This sequence encodes CASSRTSGRRDEQFF. Together with reference TRBV11-2 and TRBJ2-1, the CDR3 gives the full variable domain: EAGVAQSPRYKIIEKRQSVAFWCNPISGHATLYWYQQILGQGPKLLIQFQNNGVVDDSQLPKDRFSAERLKGVDSTLKIQPAKLEDSAVYLCASSRTSGRRDEQFFGPGTRLTVL.

The chain links TRBV28 to TRBJ1-5; D call uncertain. Trimming stripped 7 bases from V and 1 base from J, with 11 bases between. Germline lookup yields CDR1 MDHEN and CDR2 SYDVKM. This CDR3 is built from 14 residues. The CDR3: CASTSGLSNQPQHF. As DNA, the CDR3 is TGTGCCAGCACATCAGGCTTGAGCAATCAGCCCCAGCATTTT.

The chain uses TRBV27 and TRBJ2-1; D is uncertain. The CDR3 is made up of 15 amino acids. CDR1 is MNHEY and CDR2 is SMNVEV in the germline V gene (reference sequence). Between the trimmed V and J ends, which lost 1 base and 2 bases, there was a span of 9 bases. The CDR3 nucleotides read TGTGCCAGCAGTTTATTAGGCGGCACCTACAATGAGCAGTTCTTC. It translates to CASSLLGGTYNEQFF.

There are many counts of this clonotype. V and J are TRBV28 and TRBJ2-5; D uncertain. This CDR3 is 13 amino acids long. Between the trimmed V and J ends, which lost 6 bases and 5 bases, there was a span of 13 bases. Germline CDR1 and CDR2: MDHEN and SYDVKM. CDR3 DNA: TGTGCCAGCAGCCACAAGAGCGTGGAGACCCAGTACTTC. It is translated as CASSHKSVETQYF.

As to this clonotype: This CDR3 fails to terminate in the conserved phenylalanine or tryptophan, so it likely reflects a read error. V and J are TRBV19 and TRBJ2-7, with D perhaps TRBD1 or TRBD2 (5 bases each). From germline, CDR1 is LNHDA and CDR2 SQIVND (reference sequence). Trimming left V 6 bases short and J 2 bases short, with 14 bases between. This CDR3 region has 14 residues. The CDR3 DNA sequence: TGTGCCAGTAGGACCGGGACCGATACCTACGAGCAGTACCTC. Encoded protein: CASRTGTDTYEQYL.

This clonotype was detected only a few times. This chain joins TRBV24-1 and TRBJ2-5, with unresolved D. The ends were cut back, 5 bases at V and 5 bases at J, with 17 bases in the middle. This CDR3 is built from 15 residues. Germline assignment: CDR1 KGHDR and CDR2 SFDVKD. CDR3: CATSGTDKTRETQYF. CDR3 bases: TGTGCCACCAGTGGAACGGATAAGACCCGGGAGACCCAGTACTTC.

CDR3 sequence (DNA): TGTGCTAGTGGTTTGCCTTACGGGACTAGCGGGAGCGATGAGCAGTTCTTC. Its protein is CASGLPYGTSGSDEQFF. J is TRBJ2-1 and V is TRBV12-5, with 14 bases fitting TRBD2. Germline CDR1 and CDR2: LGHNT and FRNRAP. This CDR3 spans 17 amino acids. Trimming cost V 2 bases and J 8 bases; bases outside gene matches: 8.

This clonotype was counted only a few times. V and J are TRBV20-1 and TRBJ1-6, with a possible D match to TRBD1 (5 bases). The CDR3 is 15 residues long. V was cut by 0 bases and J by 6 bases, with 12 bases left in between. From germline, CDR1 is DFQATT and CDR2 SNEGSKA (reference sequence). CDR3 protein: CSARDRGSVNSPLHF. The CDR3 DNA reads TGCAGTGCTAGAGATCGGGGGTCGGTTAATTCACCCCTCCACTTT.

This clonotype was detected a few times. Compared with germline, one end of the junction differs, possibly owing to a read error. The chain has TRBV12-3 or TRBV12-4 and TRBJ2-7; D is ambiguous. The CDR3 is 11 amino acids. The CDR3 nucleotides read TGTGCCAGCAGCACTACAAACGATCAGTACTTC. Its translation is CASSTTNDQYF.

This clonotype showed up just a few times. The CDR3 protein is CSASPGTANSPLHF. The CDR3 bases are TGCAGTGCTAGTCCCGGGACAGCTAATTCACCCCTCCACTTT. The V gene is TRBV20-1, the J gene TRBJ1-6; TRBD1 matches 7 bases. V lost 3 bases and J lost 6; bases outside the gene matches: 5. CDR1 DFQATT and CDR2 SNEGSKA come from the germline V gene (reference sequence). The CDR3 totals 14 residues.

The rearrangement joins TRBV7-6 to TRBJ2-3; 12 nucleotides match TRBD2. The CDR3 is made up of 15 amino acids. Germline loops: CDR1 SGHVS, CDR2 FNYEAQ. Trimming took 4 bases from V and 5 from J; bases not matched to a gene: 4. The CDR3 protein is CASSSSSGRGDTQYF. The CDR3, as DNA: TGTGCCAGCAGCTCATCTAGCGGGAGGGGAGATACGCAGTATTTT.

The chain couples TRBV9 to TRBJ2-4; 15 nucleotides agree with TRBD2. The CDR3 has 17 residues. The germline V gene encodes CDR1 SGDLS and CDR2 YYNGEE. V shed 2 bases and J 8 bases; nucleotides not matched to a gene: 8. The CDR3 bases are TGTGCCAGCAGCGTGGGACTAGCGGGAGGTTGGTTCGACATTCAGTACTTC. It specifies CASSVGLAGGWFDIQYF.

The chain is built from TRBV6-2 or TRBV6-3 and TRBJ1-6, with a weak D call TRBD1 (6 bases). V was cut by 6 bases and J by 5 bases, with 14 bases left in between. The CDR3 is made up of 15 amino acids. Germline V gene sequence: CDR1 MNHEY, CDR2 SVGEGT. The CDR3 nucleotides read TGTGCCAGCAGATCCAGGGGTATTGATAATTCACCCCTCCACTTT. Residues: CASRSRGIDNSPLHF.

The V call is TRBV7-9, the J call TRBJ1-3, with 7 nucleotides matching TRBD1. CDR3 length: 14 residues. Per germline, CDR1 SEHNR and CDR2 FQNEAQ (reference sequence). V was clipped by 11 bases and J by 3 bases; unmatched bases: 10. The CDR3 region has the DNA TGTGCCGGCCGCAGGGGGTCGGGTGGAAACACCATATATTTT. This encodes CAGRRGSGGNTIYF.

This clonotype came up many times. The genes are TRBV6-1 and TRBJ2-1, with no clear D. Germline CDR1 reads MNHNS; CDR2 reads SASEGT. Deletions cut 1 base from V and 6 bases from J, with 10 bases between. The CDR3 is made up of 14 amino acids. CDR3 DNA: TGTGCCAGCAGTGAAGGCCCAGCTTCCAATGAGCAGTTCTTC. Protein sequence: CASSEGPASNEQFF.

This clonotype appeared a few times. The chain has TRBV3-1 and TRBJ2-2; D is uncertain. This CDR3 region has 13 residues. The V gene's germline CDR1 is LGHDT and CDR2 YNNKEL (reference sequence). V lost 4 bases and J lost 5, with 8 bases in between. Here the CDR3 reads CASSPILTGELFF. The CDR3, as DNA: TGTGCCAGCAGCCCGATACTGACCGGGGAGCTGTTTTTT.

The sample holds many counts of this clonotype. In DNA, the CDR3 is TGTGCCAGCACTATACAGGTTTTAACTGAAGCTTTCTTT. This encodes CASTIQVLTEAFF. The chain employs TRBV12-3 or TRBV12-4 and TRBJ1-1, with a weak D call TRBD1 (5 bases). This CDR3 is 13 amino acids long. Trimming stripped 7 bases from V and 5 bases from J, with 14 bases between.

This clonotype has more than one count but fewer than ten. The V gene is TRBV6-5, the J gene TRBJ2-1, with D maybe TRBD1 (5 bases). Trimming removed 0 bases at V and 3 bases at J, with 9 bases between. This CDR3 comprises 15 residues. Germline V gives CDR1 MNHEY, CDR2 SVGAGI. The CDR3 DNA is TGTGCCAGCAGTTACTCAGGGGTCGGCTACAATGAGCAGTTCTTC. It is translated as CASSYSGVGYNEQFF.

This clonotype was seen many times. The chain employs TRBV7-9 and TRBJ2-7, with TRBD1 identical over 9 bases. The V segment lost 1 base and the J segment 4 bases; nucleotides outside the gene matches: 2. There are 14 residues in the CDR3. Germline V lookup: CDR1 SEHNR, CDR2 FQNEAQ (reference sequence). The CDR3 region is CASSLVGTGYEQYF. CDR3 nucleotides: TGTGCCAGCAGCTTAGTCGGGACAGGGTACGAGCAGTACTTC.

In this sample, this clonotype turned up many times. This sequence joins TRBV12-3 or TRBV12-4 and TRBJ1-5; weak D call: TRBD1 (5 bases). V was clipped by 6 bases and J by 2 bases, with 20 bases between them. The CDR3 is 17 amino acids. This CDR3 is CASSRAHGGSGNQPQHF. CDR3 nucleotide sequence: TGTGCCAGCAGCCGCGCCCATGGGGGTAGTGGCAATCAGCCCCAGCATTTT.